The entry below describes one T cell receptor (beta chain). Its target is not known. Ten immunoSEQ deep assay plates held the unsorted PBMC DNA. Profiled with immunoSEQ multiplex PCR; TCRdb holds only in-frame clones, not every one. Among around 440,000 clones listed, 70% to 80% were seen once. The CDR3 extends over 13 amino acids. Germline V gives CDR1 SGDLS, CDR2 YYNGEE. V lost 4 bases to trimming and J lost 8 bases, with 12 bases between them. This record belongs to a study of shared clonotypes between healthy human individuals. As for the study in general: The donor group consisted of a couple of women and a few men, aged 18 to 49. The study, taken as a whole, reports: Sampling covered blood only; tissue repertoires likely differ.

The sequencing input was PBMCs. The V and J genes are TRBV9 and TRBJ1-4; possibly TRBD1 for D (5 bases). The source is a woman aged 40-49 years in good health. Some clones in this sample may be carry-over from other donors' samples. The CDR3 loop reads CASSSPGTEKLFF. DNA of the CDR3: TGTGCCAGCAGCTCACCGGGGACCGAAAAACTGTTTTTT.